Sequencing of this T cell receptor (beta chain) was carried out in a study of blood T cell repertoires in COVID-19. Study background: PBMCs, B-cell-depleted T cells, or T cells provided the cDNA or gDNA that made up the material.

A single count supports this clone. Per the authors' pipeline: Amplified reference gene primers provided the basis for estimating nucleated cell counts. Here immunoSEQ multiplex PCR was the method, and the copy in TCRdb shows in-frame clones only, minus some. The V and J calls and the clone size are those of that table, but D and trimming were determined from the DNA. The table has 130,000 or so clones, around four fifths seen once. The V gene's germline CDR1 is SGHNT and CDR2 YENEEA. This CDR3 is 12 amino acids long. V lost 5 bases to trimming and J lost 5 bases, with 10 bases between them. Participant age was roughly 18 to 95 years, and participants resided in about 25 US areas. Participants' reported clinical history set cohort assignment.

This chain connects TRBV11-3 to TRBJ2-7, with D unresolved. The clonotype originates from a man aged 25 to 40 who had recovered from COVID-19. Sequenced sample: PBMCs or T cells enriched from blood (not recorded which). Here the CDR3 DNA reads TGTGCCAGCAGCCACCAGGAAAACGAGCAGTACTTC. This codes for CASSHQENEQYF.